The sequence of this TCR beta chain was determined in a study of T-cell reconstitution after alpha-beta-depleted transplantation in children. The CDR3 covers 11 residues. Deletions cut 7 bases from V and 6 bases from J, with 7 bases between. This clonotype was seen many times. Construction of the TCRbeta library involved unique molecular identifiers. TCRdb re-called the PCR reads through MiXCR, storing one row per CDR3 protein. The sample records about 610,000 distinct CDR3 sequences, about 10% being singletons. The rearrangement joins TRBV12-3 or TRBV12-4 to TRBJ2-1; D remains unclear. Sequencing was performed on PBMCs from the stem cell graft donor, taken from the stem cell graft. This clonotype was obtained from a human donor who donated a stem cell graft to a child with acute myeloid leukemia. CDR3 loop: CASTRGNEQFF. The CDR3 DNA reads as TGTGCCAGCACTAGAGGCAATGAGCAGTTCTTC.